This record concerns one T cell receptor (beta chain) sequence. This CDR3 contains 16 residues. Germline V CDR1 and CDR2: GTSNPN, SVGIG (reference sequence). The germline V and J ends were trimmed by 2 bases and 5 bases, with 21 bases remaining between them. The data derive from a study of cytomegalovirus exposure and HLA in healthy donors. Here immunoSEQ multiplex PCR was the method, and the copy in TCRdb shows in-frame clones only, minus some. The sample includes some 150,000 clones, approximately 94% of them seen just once. The TCR comes from a man aged 18 to 29 in good health and CMV-seropositive. The specimen was PBMCs. This chain joins TRBV30 and TRBJ1-2; D is possibly TRBD1 (5 bases). The CDR3 coding sequence is TGTGCCTGGAGTCCATTTCTCAGGGCATCCGTATATGGCTACACCTTC. Translated, it gives CAWSPFLRASVYGYTF. The full variable domain, its missing parts supplied by reference TRBV30 and TRBJ1-2, is SQTIHQWPATLVQPVGSPLSLECTVEGTSNPNLYWYRQAAGRGLQLLFYSVGIGQISSEVPQNLSASRPQDRQFILSSKKLLLSDSGFYLCAWSPFLRASVYGYTFGSGTRLTVV.